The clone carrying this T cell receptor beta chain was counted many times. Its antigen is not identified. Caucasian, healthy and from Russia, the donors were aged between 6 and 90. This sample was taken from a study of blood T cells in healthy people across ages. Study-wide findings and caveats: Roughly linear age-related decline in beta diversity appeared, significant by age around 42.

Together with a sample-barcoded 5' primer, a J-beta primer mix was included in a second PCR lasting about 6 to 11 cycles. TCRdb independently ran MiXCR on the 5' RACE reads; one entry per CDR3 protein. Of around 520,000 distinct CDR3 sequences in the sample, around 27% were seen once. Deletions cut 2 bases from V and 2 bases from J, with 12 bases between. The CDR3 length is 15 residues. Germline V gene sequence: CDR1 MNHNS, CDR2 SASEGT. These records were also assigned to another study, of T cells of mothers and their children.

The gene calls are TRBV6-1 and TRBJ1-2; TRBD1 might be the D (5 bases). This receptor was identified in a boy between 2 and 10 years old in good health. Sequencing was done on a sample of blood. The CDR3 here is CASSEMAAGNYGYTF. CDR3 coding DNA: TGTGCCAGCAGTGAAATGGCCGCAGGGAACTATGGCTACACCTTC.